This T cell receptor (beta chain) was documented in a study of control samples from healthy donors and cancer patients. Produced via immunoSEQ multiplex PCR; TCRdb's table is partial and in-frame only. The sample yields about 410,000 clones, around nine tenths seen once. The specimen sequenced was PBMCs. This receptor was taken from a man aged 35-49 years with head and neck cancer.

The CDR3: CASGDGPYEQYF. The CDR3 coding sequence is TGTGCCAGTGGGGACGGCCCCTACGAGCAGTACTTC. This chain links TRBV19 with TRBJ2-7; D is perhaps TRBD1 or TRBD2 (5 bases each). In germline, CDR1 is LNHDA, CDR2 SQIVND (reference sequence). The CDR3 has 12 amino acids. With 8 bases removed from V and 2 bases from J, the gap between germline ends came to 10 bases.